This TCR beta chain was observed in a study of graft-versus-host responses after intestinal transplantation. This CDR3 contains 15 residues. Deletions cut 3 bases from V and 4 bases from J, with 12 bases between. Germline-derived CDR1 and CDR2 are KGHSH and LQKENI. Clones were read by immunoSEQ multiplex PCR, and TCRdb kept only the in-frame ones, dropping some. The table lists about 90,000 clones, about 95% of them singletons, with 0.15% to 0.2% in the top ten. To note about this clone: Its target is not known.

Material: unstimulated CD4+ T cells sorted from spleen or lymph node cells, obtained before transplant. The chain carries TRBV18 and TRBJ1-4, with D maybe TRBD1 (5 bases). This TCR was recovered from a human donor who was the organ donor for an intestinal transplant. This chain's CDR3 is CASSPSGWSNEKLFF. Here the CDR3 DNA reads TGTGCCAGCTCACCCTCAGGGTGGAGTAATGAAAAACTGTTTTTT.